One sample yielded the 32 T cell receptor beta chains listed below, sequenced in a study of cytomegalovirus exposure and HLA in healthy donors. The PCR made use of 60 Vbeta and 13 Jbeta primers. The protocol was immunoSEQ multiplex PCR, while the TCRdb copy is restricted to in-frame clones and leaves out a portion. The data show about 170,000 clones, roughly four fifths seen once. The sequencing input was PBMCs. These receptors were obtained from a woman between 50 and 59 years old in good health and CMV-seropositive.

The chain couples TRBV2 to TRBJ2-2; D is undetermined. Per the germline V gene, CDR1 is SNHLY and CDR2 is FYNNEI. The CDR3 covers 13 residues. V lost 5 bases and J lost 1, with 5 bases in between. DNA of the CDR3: TGTGCCAGCAGTTACAAGAACACCGGGGAGCTGTTTTTT. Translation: CASSYKNTGELFF. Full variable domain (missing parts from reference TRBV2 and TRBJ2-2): EPEVTQTPSHQVTQMGQEVILRCVPISNHLYFYWYRQILGQKVEFLVSFYNNEISEKSEIFDDQFSVERPDGSNFTLKIRSTKLEDSAMYFCASSYKNTGELFFGEGSRLTVL.

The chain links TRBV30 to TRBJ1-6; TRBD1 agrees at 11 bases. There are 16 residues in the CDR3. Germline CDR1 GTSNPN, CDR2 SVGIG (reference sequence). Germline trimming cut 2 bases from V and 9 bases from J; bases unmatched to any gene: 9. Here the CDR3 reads CAWSPTGQGAGSPLHF. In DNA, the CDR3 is TGTGCCTGGAGTCCCACTGGACAGGGGGCGGGTTCACCCCTCCACTTT.

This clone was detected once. CDR3 region: CASSGTENTEAFF. The CDR3, as DNA: TGTGCCAGCAGCGGGACAGAGAACACTGAAGCTTTCTTT. This chain uses TRBV6-5 with TRBJ1-1, with 7 bases lining up with TRBD1. CDR3 size: 13 residues. Germline trimming cut 6 bases from V and 1 base from J; bases unmatched to any gene: 2. Germline V gene data show CDR1 as MNHEY and CDR2 as SVGAGI.

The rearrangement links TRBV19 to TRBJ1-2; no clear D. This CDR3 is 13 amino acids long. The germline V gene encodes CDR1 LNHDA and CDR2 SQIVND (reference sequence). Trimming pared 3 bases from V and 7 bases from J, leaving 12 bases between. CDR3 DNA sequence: TGTGCCAGTAGTATGGGAGGAGTTGGTGGCTACACCTTC. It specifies CASSMGGVGGYTF.

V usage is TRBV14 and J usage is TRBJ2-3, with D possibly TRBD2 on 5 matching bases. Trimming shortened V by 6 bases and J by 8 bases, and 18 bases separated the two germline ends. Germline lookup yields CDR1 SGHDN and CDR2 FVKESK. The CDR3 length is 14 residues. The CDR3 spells CASSHFGVSGTQYF. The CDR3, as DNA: TGTGCCAGCAGTCATTTCGGGGTATCGGGTACGCAGTATTTT.

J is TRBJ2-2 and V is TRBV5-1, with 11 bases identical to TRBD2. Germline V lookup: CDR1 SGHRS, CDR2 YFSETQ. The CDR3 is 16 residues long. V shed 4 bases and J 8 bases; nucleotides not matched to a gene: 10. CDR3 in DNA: TGCGCCAGCAGCCAATCTAGCGGGGGGCCCCTAGGGGAGCTGTTTTTT. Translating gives CASSQSSGGPLGELFF.

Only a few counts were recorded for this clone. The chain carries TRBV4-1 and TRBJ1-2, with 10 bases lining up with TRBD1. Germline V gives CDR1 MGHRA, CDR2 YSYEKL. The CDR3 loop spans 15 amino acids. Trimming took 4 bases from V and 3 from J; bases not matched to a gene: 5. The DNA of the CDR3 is TGCGCCAGCAGCCTGAGGACAGGGGGGGACTATGGCTACACCTTC. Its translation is CASSLRTGGDYGYTF.

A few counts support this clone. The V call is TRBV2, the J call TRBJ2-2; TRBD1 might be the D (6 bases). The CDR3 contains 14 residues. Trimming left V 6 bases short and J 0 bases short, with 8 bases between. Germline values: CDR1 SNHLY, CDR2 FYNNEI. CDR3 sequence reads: CASRQGANTGELFF. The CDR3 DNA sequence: TGTGCCAGCAGACAGGGAGCGAACACCGGGGAGCTGTTTTTT. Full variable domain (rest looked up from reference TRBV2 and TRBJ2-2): EPEVTQTPSHQVTQMGQEVILRCVPISNHLYFYWYRQILGQKVEFLVSFYNNEISEKSEIFDDQFSVERPDGSNFTLKIRSTKLEDSAMYFCASRQGANTGELFFGEGSRLTVL.

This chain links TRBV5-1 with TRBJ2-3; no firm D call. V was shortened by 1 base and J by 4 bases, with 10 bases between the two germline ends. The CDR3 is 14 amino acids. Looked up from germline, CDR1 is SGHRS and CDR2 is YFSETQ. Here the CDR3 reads CASSLQAFADTQYF. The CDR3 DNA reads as TGCGCCAGCAGCTTGCAGGCGTTCGCAGATACGCAGTATTTT.

The CDR3 loop is CASSPNRYSYEQYF. For the CDR3, the DNA is TGTGCCAGCAGTCCGAACAGGTACTCCTACGAGCAGTACTTC. The chain couples TRBV2 to TRBJ2-7; weak D call: TRBD1 (5 bases). This CDR3 comprises 14 residues. The germline CDR1 and CDR2 sequences are SNHLY and FYNNEI. Deletions cut 5 bases from V and 0 bases from J, with 11 bases between.

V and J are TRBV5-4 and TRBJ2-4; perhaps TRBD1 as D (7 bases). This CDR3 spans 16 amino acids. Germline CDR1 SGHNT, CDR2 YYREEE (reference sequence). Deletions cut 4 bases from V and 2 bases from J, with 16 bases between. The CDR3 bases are TGTGCCAGCAGCCTAACAGGGGAGGTAACCAAAAACATTCAGTACTTC. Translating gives CASSLTGEVTKNIQYF.

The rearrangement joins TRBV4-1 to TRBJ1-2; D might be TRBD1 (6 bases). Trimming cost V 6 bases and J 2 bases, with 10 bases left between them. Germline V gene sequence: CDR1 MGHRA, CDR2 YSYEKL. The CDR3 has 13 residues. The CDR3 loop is CASSPGENYGYTF. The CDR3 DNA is TGCGCCAGCAGTCCAGGGGAAAACTATGGCTACACCTTC.

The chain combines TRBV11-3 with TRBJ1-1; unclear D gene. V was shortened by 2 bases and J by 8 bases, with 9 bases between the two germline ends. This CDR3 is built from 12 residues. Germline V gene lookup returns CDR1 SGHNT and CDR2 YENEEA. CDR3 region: CASSLRGGEAFF. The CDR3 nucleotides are TGTGCCAGCAGCTTAAGAGGAGGGGAAGCTTTCTTT.

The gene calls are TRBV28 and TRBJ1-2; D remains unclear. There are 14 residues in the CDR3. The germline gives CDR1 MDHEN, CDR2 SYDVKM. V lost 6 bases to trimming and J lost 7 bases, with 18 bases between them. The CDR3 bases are TGTGCCAGCAGCCTGGGCGGGGAGGCGTGTGGCTACACCTTC. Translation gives CASSLGGEACGYTF.

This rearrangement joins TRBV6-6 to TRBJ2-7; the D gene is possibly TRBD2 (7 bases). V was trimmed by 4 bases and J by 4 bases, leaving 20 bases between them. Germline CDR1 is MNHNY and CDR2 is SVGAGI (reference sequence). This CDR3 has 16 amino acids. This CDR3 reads CASSLEGGVSSYEQYF. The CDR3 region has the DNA TGTGCCAGCAGTTTGGAGGGGGGGGTATCCAGTTACGAGCAGTACTTC.

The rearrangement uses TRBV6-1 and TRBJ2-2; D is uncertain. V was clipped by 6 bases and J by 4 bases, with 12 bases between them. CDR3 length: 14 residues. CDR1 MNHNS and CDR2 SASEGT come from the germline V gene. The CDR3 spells CASRSSVLTGELFF. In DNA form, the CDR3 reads TGTGCCAGCAGATCATCAGTCCTCACCGGGGAGCTGTTTTTT.

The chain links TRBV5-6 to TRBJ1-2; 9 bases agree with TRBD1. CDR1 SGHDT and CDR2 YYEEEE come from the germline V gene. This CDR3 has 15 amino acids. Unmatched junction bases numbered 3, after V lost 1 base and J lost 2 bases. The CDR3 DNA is TGTGCCAGCAGCTTGCGGGACAGGGAGAACTATGGCTACACCTTC. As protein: CASSLRDRENYGYTF.

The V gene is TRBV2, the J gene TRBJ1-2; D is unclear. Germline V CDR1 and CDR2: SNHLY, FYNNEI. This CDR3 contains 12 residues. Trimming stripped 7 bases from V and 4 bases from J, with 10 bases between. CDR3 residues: CASKRGSYGYTF. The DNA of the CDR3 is TGTGCCAGCAAGCGGGGAAGCTATGGCTACACCTTC. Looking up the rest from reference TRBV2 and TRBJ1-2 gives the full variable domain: EPEVTQTPSHQVTQMGQEVILRCVPISNHLYFYWYRQILGQKVEFLVSFYNNEISEKSEIFDDQFSVERPDGSNFTLKIRSTKLEDSAMYFCASKRGSYGYTFGSGTRLTVV.

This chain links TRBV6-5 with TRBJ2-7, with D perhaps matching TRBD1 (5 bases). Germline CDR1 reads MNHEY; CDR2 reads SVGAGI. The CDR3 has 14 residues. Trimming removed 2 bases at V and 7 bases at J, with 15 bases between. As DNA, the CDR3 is TGTGCCAGCAGTTACGACAGACTCCTACGAGAGCAGTACTTC. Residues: CASSYDRLLREQYF.

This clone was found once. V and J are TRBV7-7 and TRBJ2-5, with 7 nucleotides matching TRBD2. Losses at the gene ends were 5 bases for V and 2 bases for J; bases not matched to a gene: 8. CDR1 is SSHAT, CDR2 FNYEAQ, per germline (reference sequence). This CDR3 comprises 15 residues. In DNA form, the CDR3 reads TGTGCCAGCAGCCCGGTGTTGCGGGGGCAAGAGACCCAGTACTTC. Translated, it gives CASSPVLRGQETQYF.

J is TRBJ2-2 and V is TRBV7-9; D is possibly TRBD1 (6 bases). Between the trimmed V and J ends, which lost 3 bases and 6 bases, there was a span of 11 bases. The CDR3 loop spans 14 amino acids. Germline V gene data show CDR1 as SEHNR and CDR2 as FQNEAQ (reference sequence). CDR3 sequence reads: CASSLTGLPGELFF. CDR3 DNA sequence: TGTGCCAGCAGCTTGACAGGTTTGCCCGGGGAGCTGTTTTTT.

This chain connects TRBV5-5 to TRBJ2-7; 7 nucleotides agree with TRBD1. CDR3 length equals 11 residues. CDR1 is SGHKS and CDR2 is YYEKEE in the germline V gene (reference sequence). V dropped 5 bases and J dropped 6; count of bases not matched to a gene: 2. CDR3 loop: CASRTGTEQYF. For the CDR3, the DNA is TGTGCCAGCAGGACAGGGACCGAGCAGTACTTC.

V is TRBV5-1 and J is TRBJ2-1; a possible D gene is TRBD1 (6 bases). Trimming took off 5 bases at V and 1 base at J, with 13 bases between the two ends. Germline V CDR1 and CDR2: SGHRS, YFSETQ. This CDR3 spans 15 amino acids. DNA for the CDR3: TGCGCCAGCAGACTCGGGACACCGTCCTACAATGAGCAGTTCTTC. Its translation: CASRLGTPSYNEQFF. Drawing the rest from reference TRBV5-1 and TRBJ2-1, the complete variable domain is KAGVTQTPRYLIKTRGQQVTLSCSPISGHRSVSWYQQTPGQGLQFLFEYFSETQRNKGNFPGRFSGRQFSNSRSEMNVSTLELGDSALYLCASRLGTPSYNEQFFGPGTRLTVL.

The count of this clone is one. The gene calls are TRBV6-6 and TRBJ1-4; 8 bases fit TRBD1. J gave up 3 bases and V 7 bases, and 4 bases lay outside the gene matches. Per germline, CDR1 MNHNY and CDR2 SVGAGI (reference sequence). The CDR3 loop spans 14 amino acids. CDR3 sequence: CASNQQGANEKLFF. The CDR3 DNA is TGTGCCAGCAATCAACAGGGGGCTAATGAAAAACTGTTTTTT.

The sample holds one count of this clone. CDR3 sequence reads: CSVCGGWGTEAFF. CDR3 DNA sequence: TGCAGCGTATGCGGGGGATGGGGCACTGAAGCTTTCTTT. V gene TRBV29-1 combines with J gene TRBJ1-1, with D possibly being TRBD1 (5 bases). This CDR3 region has 13 residues. Germline CDR1 SQVTM, CDR2 ANQGSEA. Trimming removed 6 bases at V and 4 bases at J, with 15 bases between.

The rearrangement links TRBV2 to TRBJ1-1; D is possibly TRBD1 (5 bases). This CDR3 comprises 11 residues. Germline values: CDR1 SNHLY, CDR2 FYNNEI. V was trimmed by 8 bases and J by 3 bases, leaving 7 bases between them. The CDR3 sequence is CASGAYTEAFF. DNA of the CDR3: TGTGCCAGCGGGGCGTACACTGAAGCTTTCTTT.

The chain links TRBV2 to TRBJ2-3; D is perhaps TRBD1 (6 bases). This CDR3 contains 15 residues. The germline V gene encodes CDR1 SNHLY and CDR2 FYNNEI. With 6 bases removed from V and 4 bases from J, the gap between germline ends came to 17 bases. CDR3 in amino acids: CASRGAVSGPDTQYF. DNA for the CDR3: TGTGCCAGCAGGGGGGCGGTTTCAGGCCCAGATACGCAGTATTTT.

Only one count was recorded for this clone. In nucleotides, the CDR3 is TGTGCCAGCAGTGAACTGGGCACCATAGAGACCCAGTACTTC. It specifies CASSELGTIETQYF. The chain combines TRBV6-1 with TRBJ2-5; no definite D call. The germline V gene encodes CDR1 MNHNS and CDR2 SASEGT. This CDR3 is built from 14 residues. V shed 2 bases and J shed 4 bases, with 11 bases lying between them.

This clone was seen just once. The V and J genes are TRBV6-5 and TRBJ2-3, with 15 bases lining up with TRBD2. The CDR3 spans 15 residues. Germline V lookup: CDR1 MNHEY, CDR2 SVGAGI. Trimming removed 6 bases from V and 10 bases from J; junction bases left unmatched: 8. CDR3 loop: CASSSGLAGGLAQYF. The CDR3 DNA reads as TGTGCCAGCAGCTCTGGACTAGCGGGGGGGTTGGCGCAGTATTTT.

The CDR3 loop is CASSPGTGREKLFF. CDR3 coding DNA: TGTGCCAGCAGCCCCGGGACAGGGCGTGAAAAACTGTTTTTT. J is TRBJ1-4 and V is TRBV6-4; the match to TRBD1 covers 9 bases. The V gene's germline CDR1 is MRHNA and CDR2 SNTAGT. CDR3 length: 14 residues. Germline trimming cut 6 bases from V and 7 bases from J; bases unmatched to any gene: 6.

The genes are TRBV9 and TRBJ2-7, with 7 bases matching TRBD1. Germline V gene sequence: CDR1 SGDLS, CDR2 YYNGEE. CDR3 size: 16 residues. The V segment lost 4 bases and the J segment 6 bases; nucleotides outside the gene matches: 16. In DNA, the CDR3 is TGTGCCAGCAGCCGAGACAGGGTGGGACGATGGGGCGAGCAGTACTTC. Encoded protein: CASSRDRVGRWGEQYF. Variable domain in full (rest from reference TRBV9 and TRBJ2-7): DSGVTQTPKHLITATGQRVTLRCSPRSGDLSVYWYQQSLDQGLQFLIQYYNGEERAKGNILERFSAQQFPDLHSELNLSSLELGDSALYFCASSRDRVGRWGEQYFGPGTRLTVT.

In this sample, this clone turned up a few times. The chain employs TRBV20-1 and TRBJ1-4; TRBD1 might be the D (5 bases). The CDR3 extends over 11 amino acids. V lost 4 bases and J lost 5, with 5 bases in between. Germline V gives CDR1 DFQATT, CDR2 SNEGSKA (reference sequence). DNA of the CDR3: TGCAGTGCTACAGGGAATGAAAAACTGTTTTTT. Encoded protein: CSATGNEKLFF.